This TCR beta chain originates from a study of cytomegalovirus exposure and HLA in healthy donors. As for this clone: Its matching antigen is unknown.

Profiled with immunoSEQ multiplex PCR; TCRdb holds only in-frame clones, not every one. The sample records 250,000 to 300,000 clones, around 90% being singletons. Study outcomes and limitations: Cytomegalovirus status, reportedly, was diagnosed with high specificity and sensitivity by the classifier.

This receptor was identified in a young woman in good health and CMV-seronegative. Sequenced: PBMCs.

The CDR3 region is CASSLPRTGNWGTDTQYF. The CDR3 region has the DNA TGTGCCAGCAGCTTACCCCGGACAGGGAACTGGGGCACAGATACGCAGTATTTT. The V call is TRBV7-2, the J call TRBJ2-3; 8 bases map to TRBD1. Germline CDR1 is SGHTA and CDR2 is FQGNSA. Unmatched junction bases numbered 11, after V lost 2 bases and J lost 1 base. The CDR3 has 18 residues.